These 4 T cell receptor beta chains were sequenced from one sample in a study of blood T cells in healthy people across ages. PCR was performed a second time for about 7 to 11 cycles using a sample-barcoded 5' primer and a J-beta primer mix. MiXCR was run by TCRdb on the 5' RACE reads, yielding one entry per CDR3 protein. The table lists nearly 1 million distinct CDR3 sequences, roughly 47% of them singletons. Specimen: blood. Receptors originate from a woman aged 55-75 years in good health.

V gene TRBV5-6 combines with J gene TRBJ1-2, with a possible D match to TRBD1 (6 bases). The CDR3 is 16 amino acids. Germline V gene data show CDR1 as SGHDT and CDR2 as YYEEEE. V shed 2 bases and J shed 10 bases, with 24 bases lying between them. The CDR3 region is CASSFRGTGARNDYTF. CDR3 coding DNA: TGTGCCAGCAGCTTCCGCGGAACGGGGGCGCGAAATGACTACACCTTC. Variable domain in full (rest from reference TRBV5-6 and TRBJ1-2): DAGVTQSPTHLIKTRGQQVTLRCSPKSGHDTVSWYQQALGQGPQFIFQYYEEEERQRGNFPDRFSGHQFPNYSSELNVNALLLGDSALYLCASSFRGTGARNDYTFGSGTRLTVV.

This chain links TRBV6-5 with TRBJ1-6; D possibly corresponds to TRBD1 (5 bases). There are 14 residues in the CDR3. Trimming removed 6 bases at V and 10 bases at J, with 16 bases between. The V gene's germline CDR1 is MNHEY and CDR2 SVGAGI. The CDR3 sequence is CASRPGRERSPLHF. In DNA, the CDR3 is TGTGCCAGCAGACCGGGACGAGAAAGGTCACCCCTCCACTTT.

The chain carries TRBV12-5 and TRBJ2-7, with 7 bases aligning to TRBD1. This CDR3 contains 17 residues. Germline V CDR1 and CDR2: LGHNT, FRNRAP. V dropped 2 bases and J dropped 0; count of bases not matched to a gene: 10. CDR3 coding DNA: TGTGCTAGTGGTTTGACAACCCGGGACAGTCCCTCCTACGAGCAGTACTTC. This gives the protein CASGLTTRDSPSYEQYF.

The chain employs TRBV12-3 or TRBV12-4 and TRBJ2-2, with 7 bases matching TRBD1. The junction had 5 bases not matched to a gene; V was cut back by 3 bases and J by 7 bases. This CDR3 has 14 amino acids. The CDR3, as DNA: TGTGCCAGCAGTTTCAACAGGGGCAACGGGGAGCTGTTTTTT. Translation gives CASSFNRGNGELFF.